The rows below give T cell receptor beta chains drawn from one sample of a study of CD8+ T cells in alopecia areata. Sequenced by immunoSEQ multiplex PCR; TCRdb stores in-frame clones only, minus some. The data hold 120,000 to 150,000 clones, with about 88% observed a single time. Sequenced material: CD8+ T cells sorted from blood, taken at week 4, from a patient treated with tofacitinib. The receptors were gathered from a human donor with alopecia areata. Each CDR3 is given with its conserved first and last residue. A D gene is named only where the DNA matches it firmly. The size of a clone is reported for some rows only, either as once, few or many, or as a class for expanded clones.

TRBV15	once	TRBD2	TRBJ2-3	TGTGCCACCAGCCAATCTAGCGGGAGGGCCGGCCGACCTGGCACAGATACGCAGTATTTT	CATSQSSGRAGRPGTDTQYF
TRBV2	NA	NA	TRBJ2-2	TGTGCCAGCAGTGAAGGGCGGGAAACGAACACCGGGGAGCTGTTTTTT	CASSEGRETNTGELFF
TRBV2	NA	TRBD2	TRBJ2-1	TGTGCCAGCAGTGAAGCTCCACCGACTAGCGGGAGATTGAATGAGCAGTTCTTC	CASSEAPPTSGRLNEQFF
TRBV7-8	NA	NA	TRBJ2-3	TGTGCCAGCAGCCAACCTCGTCGGGACTTTGGATTGGCAGATACGCAGTATTTT	CASSQPRRDFGLADTQYF
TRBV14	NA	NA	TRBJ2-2	TGTGCCAGCAGCCAAGATGGGGCAGCCCCTACGTGGAGAGGGCCTCTCGGGGAGCTGTTTTTT	CASSQDGAAPTWRGPLGELFF
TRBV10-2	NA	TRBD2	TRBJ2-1	TGCGCCAGCAGGCCCACTAGCGGGGGACACAATGAGCAGTTCTTC	CASRPTSGGHNEQFF
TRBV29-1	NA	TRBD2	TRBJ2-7	TGCAGCGTGACAAGCATTAGCGGGAGATACTACGAGCAGTACTTC	CSVTSISGRYYEQYF
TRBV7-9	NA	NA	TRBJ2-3	TGTGCCAGCAGCCACACGGCAGGTACAGATACGCAGTATTTT	CASSHTAGTDTQYF
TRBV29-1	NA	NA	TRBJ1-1	TGCAGCGTCGAAACACATACCCTCGGGACTGAAGCTTTCTTT	CSVETHTLGTEAFF
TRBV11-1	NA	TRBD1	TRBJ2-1	TGTGCCAGCAGTTCGGGACAGGGCCCCTACAATGAGCAGTTCTTC	CASSSGQGPYNEQFF
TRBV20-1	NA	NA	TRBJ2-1	TGCAGTGCTAGAACCTACAATGAGCAGTTCTTC	CSARTYNEQFF
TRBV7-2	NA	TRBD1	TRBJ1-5	TGTGCCAGCAGCCCAGGGGGACAGGGCGGGCAGCCCCAGCATTTT	CASSPGGQGGQPQHF
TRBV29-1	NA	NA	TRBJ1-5	TGCAGCGTTGAGTTACTGGGGGTTGGCCAGCCCCAGCATTTT	CSVELLGVGQPQHF
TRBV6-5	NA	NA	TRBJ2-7	TGTGCCAGCAGTTCCAACCCCTCCTACGAGCAGTACTTC	CASSSNPSYEQYF
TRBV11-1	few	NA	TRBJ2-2	TGTGCCAGCAGGGGAACTGGAGGGACCACGAACACCGGGGAGCTGTTTTTT	CASRGTGGTTNTGELFF
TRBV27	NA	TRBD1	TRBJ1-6	TGTGCCAGCAGTGAGACAGGGGCAGCGTCTTCACCCCTCCACTTT	CASSETGAASSPLHF
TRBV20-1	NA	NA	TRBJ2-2	TGCAGTGCCCTCATTAACGGGGAGCTGTTTTTT	CSALINGELFF
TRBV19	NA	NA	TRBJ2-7	TGTGCCACCCGACAATTGGGGCACGAGCAGTACTTC	CATRQLGHEQYF
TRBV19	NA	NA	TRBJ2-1	TGTGCCAGTAGTATACGCAGGGACATATACAATGAGCAGTTCTTC	CASSIRRDIYNEQFF
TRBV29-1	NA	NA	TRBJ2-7	TGCAGCGCCCTGGGAATTGTGGCAGGGGGGACCTACGAGCAGTACTTC	CSALGIVAGGTYEQYF
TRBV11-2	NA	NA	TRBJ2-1	TGTGCCAGCAGCTTAGAAGGCTACCAGTTCTTC	CASSLEGYQFF
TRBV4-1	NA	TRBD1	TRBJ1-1	TGCGCCAGCAGCCATGGACCGGGACAGAAGAACACTGAAGCTTTCTTT	CASSHGPGQKNTEAFF
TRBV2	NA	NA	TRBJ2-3	TGTGCCAGCAGTCGAGGGAGCGGACTTAGCACAGATACGCAGTATTTT	CASSRGSGLSTDTQYF
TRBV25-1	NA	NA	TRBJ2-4	TGTGCCAGCACACAGGGAAACATTCAGTACTTC	CASTQGNIQYF